The 19 T cell receptor beta chains reported below all come from one sample, sequenced in a study of CD8+CD57+ T cells in acquired aplastic anemia. Genomic DNA provided the template from which TCR beta VDJ and CDR3 profiles were obtained. MiXCR, applied by TCRdb to the reads, yields one record per CDR3 protein. The table lists 250,000 to 300,000 distinct CDR3 sequences, roughly 50% of them singletons. Sequenced: sorted CD4+, CD8+, or CD8+CD57+ T cells (not recorded which) from PBMCs. Source of these receptors: a human donor with severe aplastic anemia or a healthy control (not recorded which).

The genes are TRBV7-9 and TRBJ2-7; possibly TRBD2 for D (5 bases). Germline V CDR1 and CDR2: SEHNR, FQNEAQ (reference sequence). The CDR3 contains 14 residues. V was clipped by 3 bases and J by 2 bases, with 11 bases between them. CDR3 sequence (DNA): TGTGCCAGCAGCTTCGGGGATGGGACCTACGAGCAGTACTTC. Protein sequence: CASSFGDGTYEQYF.

A note on this clonotype: The CDR3 end shows no conserved phenylalanine or tryptophan, and so a read error is likely. The chain links TRBV19 to TRBJ2-5, with 7 positions matching TRBD1. The germline CDR1 and CDR2 sequences are LNHDA and SQIVND (reference sequence). The CDR3 spans 15 residues. DNA for the CDR3: TGTGTCAGTAGTATAGAGGCAGGGGGACAAGAGACCCAGTACCTC. The encoded protein is CVSSIEAGGQETQYL.

The genes are TRBV24-1 and TRBJ2-3; D not resolved. Trimming removed 1 base at V and 5 bases at J, with 6 bases between. Germline CDR1 is KGHDR and CDR2 is SFDVKD. CDR3 size: 13 residues. CDR3 region: CATSDLPGDTQYF. CDR3 nucleotide sequence: TGTGCCACCAGTGATTTACCGGGAGATACGCAGTATTTT.

About this clonotype: An end of the junction does not agree with germline; a read error may underlie this. The rearrangement uses TRBV2 and TRBJ2-7; possibly TRBD2 for D (5 bases). In germline, CDR1 is SNHLY, CDR2 FYNNEI. The CDR3 spans 14 residues. The CDR3 region has the DNA TGTGCCAGCAGGGCCGGGGTCCTCAACTACGAGCAGCACTTC. This sequence encodes CASRAGVLNYEQHF.

V usage is TRBV3-1 and J usage is TRBJ1-6, with a possible D match to TRBD1 (6 bases). Germline lookup yields CDR1 LGHDT and CDR2 YNNKEL (reference sequence). The V end lost 1 base, the J end lost 4 bases, and 14 bases lay between the germline ends. The CDR3 extends over 17 amino acids. CDR3 in amino acids: CASSQGGPGEYNSPLHF. The CDR3 DNA sequence: TGTGCCAGCAGCCAAGGTGGGCCAGGGGAGTATAATTCACCCCTCCACTTT.

This clonotype has a single count. This rearrangement joins TRBV18 to TRBJ2-7, with 10 bases identical to TRBD1. The V segment lost 2 bases and the J segment 5 bases; nucleotides outside the gene matches: 9. From germline, CDR1 is KGHSH and CDR2 LQKENI. The CDR3 length is 16 residues. The CDR3 DNA is TGTGCCAGCTCACCATCCTCCGGGACAGGGGCCCACGAGCAGTACTTC. This translates into CASSPSSGTGAHEQYF.

Worth noting for this clonotype: One junction end does not reproduce the germline sequence, and a read error may be involved. The J gene is TRBJ1-5, the V gene TRBV6-2 or TRBV6-3; D may be TRBD1 (5 bases). The CDR3 totals 14 residues. Per germline, CDR1 MNHEY and CDR2 SVGEGT. The CDR3 bases are TGTGCCAGCCAAATGGGGGGAATCAATCAGCCCCAGCGTTTT. It codes for CASQMGGINQPQRF.

The gene calls are TRBV25-1 and TRBJ1-6, with TRBD1 matching 7 bases. Germline CDR1 is MGHDK and CDR2 is SYGVNS. The CDR3 covers 16 residues. V lost 4 bases, J lost 6 bases, and 9 bases stayed unmatched. The CDR3 coding sequence is TGTGCCAGCAGTGGGACAGGCCCGGAGTTTAATTCACCCCTCCACTTT. Protein product: CASSGTGPEFNSPLHF.

This rearrangement joins TRBV7-9 to TRBJ1-1, with a possible D match to TRBD1 (6 bases). Germline-derived CDR1 and CDR2 are SEHNR and FQNEAQ (reference sequence). V was shortened by 4 bases and J by 4 bases, with 13 bases between the two germline ends. The CDR3 extends over 14 amino acids. The chain's CDR3 is CASSSRSGVTEAFF. Here the CDR3 DNA reads TGTGCCAGCAGCTCTAGATCAGGGGTCACTGAAGCTTTCTTT.

This clonotype was seen at least ten times. V and J are TRBV6-6 and TRBJ2-7; D may be TRBD2 (6 bases). From germline, CDR1 is MNHNY and CDR2 SVGAGI (reference sequence). V was shortened by 2 bases and J by 7 bases, with 12 bases between the two germline ends. This CDR3 comprises 13 residues. The DNA for the CDR3 is TGTGCCAGCAGTTACGTCCTAGCGCGGGAGCAGTACTTC. Translating gives CASSYVLAREQYF.

This clonotype was counted ten times or more. The genes are TRBV5-6 and TRBJ1-5; 10 bases are a match to TRBD1. The CDR3 length is 15 residues. V lost 4 bases to trimming and J lost 8 bases; unmatched junction nucleotides: 9. Germline CDR1 reads SGHDT; CDR2 reads YYEEEE. The CDR3 protein is CASSPRPGQGEPQHF. For the CDR3, the DNA is TGTGCCAGCAGCCCCCGTCCCGGACAGGGGGAGCCCCAGCATTTT.

The CDR3 loop is CATSLGGAGDIQYF. Written as DNA, the CDR3 is TGTGCCACCAGTCTCGGGGGGGCGGGGGACATTCAGTACTTC. The chain recombines TRBV24-1 with TRBJ2-4; TRBD2 aligns across 8 bases. The CDR3 contains 14 residues. The germline V gene encodes CDR1 KGHDR and CDR2 SFDVKD. The V segment lost 6 bases and the J segment 8 bases; nucleotides outside the gene matches: 8.

This clonotype appeared a few times. The chain recombines TRBV7-3 with TRBJ1-2; 8 bases are a match to TRBD1. The CDR3 consists of 13 residues. V dropped 4 bases and J dropped 4; count of bases not matched to a gene: 2. In germline, CDR1 is SGHTA, CDR2 FQGTGA. The CDR3 nucleotides read TGTGCCAGCAGCTCCACAGGGGGCTATGGCTACACCTTC. The encoded protein is CASSSTGGYGYTF. Filled out from reference TRBV7-3 and TRBJ1-2, the complete variable domain reads GAGVSQTPSNKVTEKGKYVELRCDPISGHTALYWYRQSLGQGPEFLIYFQGTGAADDSGLPNDRFFAVRPEGSVSTLKIQRTERGDSAVYLCASSSTGGYGYTFGSGTRLTVV.

This clonotype showed up many times. The chain is built from TRBV19 and TRBJ1-5, with 11 bases fitting TRBD1. Trimming took 3 bases from V and 7 from J; bases not matched to a gene: 8. CDR1 LNHDA and CDR2 SQIVND come from the germline V gene (reference sequence). CDR3 size: 16 residues. CDR3 loop: CASSIPGQGARQPQHF. The CDR3 DNA is TGTGCCAGTAGTATCCCAGGACAGGGGGCTAGGCAGCCCCAGCATTTT.

The chain joins TRBV10-3 to TRBJ2-3; 7 nucleotides line up with TRBD1. CDR3 length equals 13 residues. CDR1 is ENHRY and CDR2 is SYGVKD in the germline V gene. J was trimmed by 5 bases and V by 4 bases; bases with no gene match: 3. The CDR3 region has the DNA TGTGCCATCAGTGGGCAGGGGGAAGATACGCAGTATTTT. Residues: CAISGQGEDTQYF.

The rearrangement links TRBV12-3 or TRBV12-4 to TRBJ2-5, with unresolved D. V shed 7 bases and J shed 4 bases, with 13 bases lying between them. This CDR3 region has 13 residues. This chain's CDR3 is CASTGANGETQYF. CDR3 coding DNA: TGTGCCAGCACTGGAGCGAACGGAGAGACCCAGTACTTC.

This clonotype was recorded many times. The CDR3: CASSANLAGGPVNEQFF. DNA for the CDR3: TGTGCCAGCAGCGCCAATCTTGCGGGGGGGCCGGTTAATGAGCAGTTCTTC. The V gene is TRBV7-2, the J gene TRBJ2-1; 9 bases agree with TRBD2. The ends lost 5 bases at V and 7 bases at J; junction bases unmatched: 15. The CDR3 totals 17 residues. Germline V gene sequence: CDR1 SGHTA, CDR2 FQGNSA.

The chain is built from TRBV2 and TRBJ1-2; possibly TRBD1 for D (5 bases). Looked up from germline, CDR1 is SNHLY and CDR2 is FYNNEI. There are 13 residues in the CDR3. Trimming stripped 7 bases from V and 6 bases from J, with 15 bases between. Written as DNA, the CDR3 is TGTGCCAGCAATTTGTGGGGGAGGGATGGCTACACCTTC. Encoded protein: CASNLWGRDGYTF.

The V gene is TRBV15, the J gene TRBJ2-1; D is perhaps TRBD1 (6 bases). The CDR3 extends over 15 amino acids. The V gene's germline CDR1 is LNHNV and CDR2 YYDKDF (reference sequence). Trimming left V 4 bases short and J 8 bases short, with 18 bases between. The chain's CDR3 is CATSTTGFWGDEQFF. The CDR3 DNA follows: TGTGCCACCAGCACTACAGGGTTCTGGGGCGATGAGCAGTTCTTC.